One sample yielded the 28 T cell receptor beta chains listed below, sequenced in a study of CD8 T cells in Susac syndrome. With random hexamers, about 0.5 to 1 ug RNA was reverse transcribed. TCRdb ran MiXCR on the immunoSEQ multiplex PCR reads and lists one entry per CDR3 protein. Altogether hundreds of thousands of distinct CDR3 sequences are present, 90% to 96% being singletons, with the ten largest covering under 0.12%. Sequenced material: CD4+ T cells from PBMCs. These receptors were taken from a human donor with Susac syndrome.

The gene calls are TRBV20-1 and TRBJ1-2; D call uncertain. The germline V gene encodes CDR1 DFQATT and CDR2 SNEGSKA (reference sequence). The CDR3 runs to 11 residues. Between the trimmed V and J ends, which lost 3 bases and 8 bases, there was a span of 10 bases. CDR3 nucleotides: TGCAGTGCTAGGTGGGGAAACGGCTACACCTTC. It codes for CSARWGNGYTF.

The chain uses TRBV20-1 and TRBJ2-5; 8 nucleotides align to TRBD2. V lost 6 bases, J lost 2 bases, and 11 bases stayed unmatched. The CDR3 covers 15 residues. CDR1 DFQATT and CDR2 SNEGSKA come from the germline V gene (reference sequence). The CDR3 region has the DNA TGCAGTGCATGGGGGGCGGGAGGCCCTCAAGAGACCCAGTACTTC. This encodes CSAWGAGGPQETQYF.

The chain joins TRBV3-1 to TRBJ1-2; maybe TRBD1 (6 bases). V was pared by 6 bases and J by 6 bases, with 11 bases between. The CDR3 consists of 12 residues. Germline V gives CDR1 LGHDT, CDR2 YNNKEL (reference sequence). The CDR3 sequence is CASRQGENGYTF. The DNA for the CDR3 is TGTGCCAGCAGACAGGGAGAGAATGGCTACACCTTC.

The rearrangement uses TRBV9 and TRBJ2-1; D is tentatively TRBD1 or TRBD2 (5 bases each). Per the germline V gene, CDR1 is SGDLS and CDR2 is YYNGEE. CDR3 size: 15 residues. With 3 bases removed from V and 9 bases from J, the gap between germline ends came to 19 bases. The CDR3 coding sequence is TGTGCCAGCAGCGCCCGGGGACGGGTCGTTAGTGAGCAGTTCTTC. Its translation: CASSARGRVVSEQFF.

This chain connects TRBV20-1 to TRBJ2-5, with D tentatively TRBD2 (6 bases). V was clipped by 5 bases and J by 2 bases, with 12 bases between them. CDR1 is DFQATT, CDR2 SNEGSKA, per germline (reference sequence). The CDR3 spans 13 residues. DNA for the CDR3: TGCAGTGCTCCGGGACTTATACAAGAGACCCAGTACTTC. This sequence encodes CSAPGLIQETQYF.

This rearrangement joins TRBV11-2 to TRBJ2-1; no clear D gene. V was shortened by 3 bases and J by 4 bases, with 16 bases between the two germline ends. This CDR3 spans 16 amino acids. Germline-derived CDR1 and CDR2 are SGHAT and FQNNGV. Written as DNA, the CDR3 is TGTGCCAGCAGCTTCCCACTTTACGACGGTTACAATGAGCAGTTCTTC. Translation: CASSFPLYDGYNEQFF.

The genes are TRBV15 and TRBJ2-7; D not certain. This CDR3 contains 14 residues. Germline CDR1 is LNHNV and CDR2 is YYDKDF (reference sequence). V was cut by 0 bases and J by 6 bases, with 12 bases left in between. For the CDR3, the DNA is TGTGCCACCAGCAGAGATCCTCCGTCAGGCGAGCAGTACTTC. Encoded protein: CATSRDPPSGEQYF. Complete variable domain (other parts from reference TRBV15 and TRBJ2-7): DAMVIQNPRYQVTQFGKPVTLSCSQTLNHNVMYWYQQKSSQAPKLLFHYYDKDFNNEADTPDNFQSRRPNTSFCFLDIRSPGLGDTAMYLCATSRDPPSGEQYFGPGTRLTVT.

This sequence joins TRBV5-4 and TRBJ2-7, with a tentative D call TRBD2 (6 bases). This CDR3 has 14 residues. Per the germline V gene, CDR1 is SGHNT and CDR2 is YYREEE (reference sequence). Trimming left V 9 bases short and J 3 bases short, with 19 bases between. The CDR3: CATHPVSGRYEQYF. The CDR3 DNA sequence: TGTGCCACCCACCCGGTTAGCGGTCGCTACGAGCAGTACTTC. The full variable domain, rest sourced from reference TRBV5-4 and TRBJ2-7, is ETGVTQSPTHLIKTRGQQVTLRCSSQSGHNTVSWYQQALGQGPQFIFQYYREEENGRGNFPPRFSGLQFPNYSSELNVNALELDDSALYLCATHPVSGRYEQYFGPGTRLTVT.

This chain joins TRBV29-1 and TRBJ2-7; the match to TRBD2 covers 13 bases. CDR1 is SQVTM, CDR2 ANQGSEA, per germline. J was trimmed by 0 bases and V by 4 bases; bases with no gene match: 12. The CDR3 extends over 18 amino acids. CDR3 amino acids: CSVGGTGLAGLTSYEQYF. The CDR3 nucleotides read TGCAGCGTTGGGGGGACGGGACTAGCGGGGCTAACCTCCTACGAGCAGTACTTC.

The chain joins TRBV18 to TRBJ2-7; 8 bases match TRBD1. Per the germline V gene, CDR1 is KGHSH and CDR2 is LQKENI. Trimming took 5 bases from V and 3 from J; bases not matched to a gene: 9. The CDR3 length is 15 residues. The CDR3 reads CASSSTGQANYEQYF. CDR3 DNA sequence: TGTGCCAGCTCATCGACGGGACAGGCAAACTACGAGCAGTACTTC.

The chain links TRBV29-1 to TRBJ2-3; 9 bases are a match to TRBD2. Trimming took 7 bases from V and 5 from J; bases not matched to a gene: 13. Germline lookup yields CDR1 SQVTM and CDR2 ANQGSEA. This CDR3 comprises 15 residues. The CDR3 loop is CSGASRSGRIDTQYF. The CDR3 DNA sequence: TGCAGCGGGGCTAGTCGTAGCGGGAGAATAGATACGCAGTATTTT.

The chain links TRBV20-1 to TRBJ2-2; D is ambiguous. The V end lost 6 bases, the J end lost 7 bases, and 9 bases lay between the germline ends. There are 11 residues in the CDR3. The germline CDR1 and CDR2 sequences are DFQATT and SNEGSKA (reference sequence). CDR3 residues: CSATLDGELFF. In DNA form, the CDR3 reads TGCAGTGCGACCCTGGACGGGGAGCTGTTTTTT.

V usage is TRBV11-2 and J usage is TRBJ2-1; TRBD2 matches at 12 bases. This CDR3 is 16 amino acids long. Germline CDR1 SGHAT, CDR2 FQNNGV. The J segment lost 12 bases and the V segment lost 1 base, leaving 10 bases of the junction unmatched. This chain's CDR3 is CASSLGVTSGRGGQFF. CDR3 nucleotides: TGTGCCAGCAGCTTAGGGGTGACTAGCGGGAGAGGAGGGCAGTTCTTC.

The V call is TRBV11-2, the J call TRBJ2-3, with 7 bases identical to TRBD1. The V gene's germline CDR1 is SGHAT and CDR2 FQNNGV. This CDR3 region has 15 residues. The trim removed 3 bases at V and 4 bases at J, leaving 7 bases unmatched. The CDR3 sequence is CASSFRGMNADTQYF. CDR3 bases: TGTGCCAGCAGCTTCAGGGGGATGAACGCAGATACGCAGTATTTT. Complete variable domain (other parts from reference TRBV11-2 and TRBJ2-3): EAGVAQSPRYKIIEKRQSVAFWCNPISGHATLYWYQQILGQGPKLLIQFQNNGVVDDSQLPKDRFSAERLKGVDSTLKIQPAKLEDSAVYLCASSFRGMNADTQYFGPGTRLTVL.

This chain connects TRBV20-1 to TRBJ2-1, with D possibly being TRBD2 (5 bases). The CDR3 spans 13 residues. CDR1 is DFQATT and CDR2 is SNEGSKA in the germline V gene (reference sequence). V gave up 3 bases and J gave up 6 bases, with 12 bases separating them. CDR3 nucleotides: TGCAGTGCTAGGGAGGCATATCGCAATGAGCAGTTCTTC. Translating it yields CSAREAYRNEQFF.

The CDR3 nucleotides are TGTGCCAGCAGCCAAGCTGTGAATCAGCCCCAGCATTTT. Amino acid sequence: CASSQAVNQPQHF. This rearrangement joins TRBV14 to TRBJ1-5; D remains ambiguous. Trimming shortened V by 1 base and J by 4 bases, and 5 bases separated the two germline ends. The germline CDR1 and CDR2 sequences are SGHDN and FVKESK. The CDR3 is made up of 13 amino acids.

Here the CDR3 DNA reads TGCGCCAGCAGTTTGATGGGGGCTACCTACAATGAGCAGTTCTTC. Its protein product is CASSLMGATYNEQFF. The chain is built from TRBV5-1 and TRBJ2-1; maybe TRBD1 (6 bases). This CDR3 contains 15 residues. Trimming cost V 5 bases and J 2 bases, with 14 bases left between them. Germline values: CDR1 SGHRS, CDR2 YFSETQ. Using reference TRBV5-1 and TRBJ2-1 for the parts outside the CDR3, the full variable domain is KAGVTQTPRYLIKTRGQQVTLSCSPISGHRSVSWYQQTPGQGLQFLFEYFSETQRNKGNFPGRFSGRQFSNSRSEMNVSTLELGDSALYLCASSLMGATYNEQFFGPGTRLTVL.

The rearrangement joins TRBV2 to TRBJ1-1; D remains unclear. The CDR3 has 13 amino acids. Germline V gene data show CDR1 as SNHLY and CDR2 as FYNNEI. With 4 bases removed from V and 2 bases from J, the gap between germline ends came to 8 bases. The CDR3 sequence is CASSVVVNTEAFF. The CDR3 DNA sequence: TGTGCCAGCAGTGTTGTGGTTAACACTGAAGCTTTCTTT.

The chain combines TRBV12-3 or TRBV12-4 with TRBJ2-3; 12 positions match TRBD2. The ends lost 6 bases at V and 3 bases at J; junction bases unmatched: 13. The CDR3 has 18 amino acids. The CDR3 region is CASRGPMTSGRSTDTQYF. CDR3 coding DNA: TGTGCCAGCAGGGGACCGATGACTAGCGGGAGAAGTACAGATACGCAGTATTTT.

The chain links TRBV29-1 to TRBJ2-1; TRBD2 matches at 8 bases. CDR3 size: 15 residues. V was pared by 7 bases and J by 6 bases, with 14 bases of the junction left unmatched. CDR1 SQVTM and CDR2 ANQGSEA come from the germline V gene. Here the CDR3 DNA reads TGCAGCGCACAAAACCCCCCGAGCGGGAGCAATGAGCAGTTCTTC. Encoded protein: CSAQNPPSGSNEQFF.

The chain uses TRBV5-4 and TRBJ1-2, with 7 bases that match TRBD1. In germline, CDR1 is SGHNT, CDR2 YYREEE (reference sequence). The V segment lost 0 bases and the J segment 9 bases; nucleotides outside the gene matches: 5. The CDR3 length is 13 residues. CDR3 loop: CASSLVRGQSYTF. CDR3 bases: TGTGCCAGCAGCTTGGTTAGGGGACAGAGCTACACCTTC.

This clonotype was picked up one time. The chain employs TRBV20-1 and TRBJ1-5; D perhaps matches TRBD1 (5 bases). Germline CDR1 is DFQATT and CDR2 is SNEGSKA (reference sequence). The CDR3 runs 13 residues. Trimming took off 3 bases at V and 3 bases at J, with 9 bases between the two ends. CDR3 DNA sequence: TGCAGTGCTAGCAGGGCGGACAATCAGCCCCAGCATTTT. It yields the protein CSASRADNQPQHF.

The chain employs TRBV20-1 and TRBJ1-2; possibly TRBD1 for D (5 bases). The length of the CDR3 is 15 residues. The V gene lost 5 bases and the J gene lost 0 bases, with 16 bases spanning the gap. Germline CDR1 is DFQATT and CDR2 is SNEGSKA (reference sequence). CDR3 in amino acids: CSARSREAANYGYTF. The CDR3 coding sequence is TGCAGTGCTCGGAGCAGGGAGGCAGCTAACTATGGCTACACCTTC.

This CDR3 reads CSASGQQNQPQHF. The CDR3 DNA is TGCAGCGCCTCGGGACAGCAGAATCAGCCCCAGCATTTT. This chain links TRBV29-1 with TRBJ1-5; 7 bases agree with TRBD1. V was pared by 7 bases and J by 4 bases, with 7 bases of the junction left unmatched. CDR1 SQVTM and CDR2 ANQGSEA come from the germline V gene. The CDR3 is 13 amino acids.

The chain carries TRBV7-6 and TRBJ1-3; 7 bases fit TRBD1. This CDR3 comprises 16 residues. Trimming cost V 5 bases and J 4 bases; bases outside gene matches: 11. Looked up from germline, CDR1 is SGHVS and CDR2 is FNYEAQ. The CDR3 reads CASSAGATGSGNTIYF. In DNA form, the CDR3 reads TGTGCCAGCAGCGCAGGGGCGACAGGGTCCGGAAACACCATATATTTT.

This sequence joins TRBV28 and TRBJ2-5; 10 bases align to TRBD1. From germline, CDR1 is MDHEN and CDR2 SYDVKM. The CDR3 totals 15 residues. Trimming took 2 bases from V and 7 from J; bases not matched to a gene: 7. The CDR3 sequence is CASSLMTGGRWTQYF. CDR3 coding DNA: TGTGCCAGCAGTTTAATGACAGGGGGCCGTTGGACCCAGTACTTC. Looking up the rest from reference TRBV28 and TRBJ2-5 gives the full variable domain: DVKVTQSSRYLVKRTGEKVFLECVQDMDHENMFWYRQDPGLGLRLIYFSYDVKMKEKGDIPEGYSVSREKKERFSLILESASTNQTSMYLCASSLMTGGRWTQYFGPGTRLLVL.

The chain employs TRBV6-6 and TRBJ2-1, with TRBD2 identical over 9 bases. Looked up from germline, CDR1 is MNHNY and CDR2 is SVGAGI (reference sequence). This CDR3 is built from 15 residues. V lost 6 bases and J lost 7; bases outside the gene matches: 10. The CDR3 loop is CASRHSGRNVNEQFF. Here the CDR3 DNA reads TGTGCCAGCAGACACAGCGGGAGGAATGTTAATGAGCAGTTCTTC.

The chain has TRBV1 and TRBJ1-4. TRBV1 has pseudogene status. The CDR3 has 12 residues. In DNA form, the CDR3 reads TGCACCAGCAGCCAAGTAGAAGAAAAACTGTTTTTT. This gives the protein CTSSQVEEKLFF.